This T cell receptor (beta chain) comes out of a study of T cell responses to AZD1222 COVID-19 vaccine (dated by TCRdb to 2020 to 2023). General notes on the study: AZD1222 recipients given second doses at about 4 weeks or at about 12 weeks were pooled, since spike-specific TCR depth and breadth were not found to differ between the two schedules. TCR sequencing covered fewer than 250 trial participants: 200 to 210 given two doses of AZD1222 and 26 given two doses of MenACWY control vaccine. Trial participants were enrolled by age into 18-55, 56-69 and 70-plus year subgroups, with approximately 160, 26 and 62 TCR-sequenced participants respectively.

As to this clone: What this receptor recognizes is not known. There are no base qualities to consult, and no much larger clone falls within one base.

The germline V gene supplies CDR1 MNHEY and CDR2 SVGAGI. From the cysteine through the phenylalanine, the CDR3 covers 14 amino acids. Kept here is only the CDR3 DNA, which spans 42 bases and is read in frame from base 1. The germline ends are 10 bases apart after V is trimmed by 6 bases and J by 1 base. Overall results and qualifications from the work: Conclusions about previously exposed vaccinees were limited because only six AZD1222 recipients were SARS-CoV-2 seropositive at baseline. Most participants were white British and females outnumbered males, and the authors suggested that clonal diversity may have been underestimated. Nearly half of unique spike-specific TCRs reportedly recognized epitopes outside regions mutated in the B.1.351 and B.1.1.7 variants. Vaccine-associated CD4 TCRs spanned the whole spike protein, with dominant responses in regions 160-218 and 743-854. No day 14 peak-response samples were available, so repertoires were characterized only after the peak T cell response. After two AZD1222 doses, both the breadth and the depth of spike-specific TCRs were significantly higher than at day 0 and than in MenACWY recipients. The 56-69-year group was small, and its depth increase did not reach significance, likely because of low power.

This specimen's time point label, interpreted: baseline before first vaccination. Vaccinee samples came from UK trials COV001 and COV002, including a single-blind randomized controlled phase 2/3 trial of AZD1222 (ChAdOx1 nCoV-19) in healthy adults. For TCRbeta chain sequencing, PBMC samples from trial participants were taken at day 0 and at day 28 after the second dose. The CDR3 regions of human TCRbeta chains were analyzed by immunosequencing. Per the original workflow: Repertoire TCRs were checked for matches against a reference library of SARS-CoV-2-specific TCRs that had been generated using the MIRA antigen-specificity platform. Breadth was defined as the fraction of unique TCRs that were SARS-CoV-2-associated, and depth was defined as the fraction of total T cells that were SARS-CoV-2-associated. Using the MIRA data, each spike-specific TCR was mapped to the spike region that the TCR reacts to and placed in a CD4 or CD8 class. Log10-transformed breadth and depth values were compared by one-way ANOVA with Sidak's multiple comparisons tests. TCRdb re-hosts the immuneACCESS table, in-frame sequences only. Its copies lack some clones; in the studies checked, an unresolved V gene accounts for under half of them, and the cause for the rest is not known. That table furnishes V, J and clone size, whereas the DNA furnished D and trimming. In this sample the table shows about 150,000 clones, approximately 90% of which occur a single time. Of the sample, less than 2% is held by the ten largest clones.

This material consisted of peripheral blood, taken on day 0 of AZD1222 vaccination. The sequence was obtained from an adult in good health. The chain joins TRBV6-5 to TRBJ1-5; the D region possibly corresponds to TRBD1 (5 bases align). The sequenced DNA: TGTGCCAGCAGACGTACAGGAAGCAATCAGCCCCAGCATTTT. It is translated as CASRRTGSNQPQHF.